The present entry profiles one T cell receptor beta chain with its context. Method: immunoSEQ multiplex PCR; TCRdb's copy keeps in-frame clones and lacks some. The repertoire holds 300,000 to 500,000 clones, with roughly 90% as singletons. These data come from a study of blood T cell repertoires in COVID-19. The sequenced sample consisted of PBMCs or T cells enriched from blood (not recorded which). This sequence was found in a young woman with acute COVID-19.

This CDR3 reads CASSARYDMDEQYF. The CDR3 DNA reads as TGTGCCAGCAGTGCACGGTACGATATGGACGAGCAGTACTTC. J is TRBJ2-7 and V is TRBV25-1, with no clear D. The CDR3 covers 14 residues. Between the trimmed V and J ends, which lost 4 bases and 5 bases, there was a span of 15 bases. Germline CDR1 is MGHDK and CDR2 is SYGVNS.